This entry features one TCR beta chain sequence. The antigen remains undetermined. The CDR3 runs to 9 residues. Germline-derived CDR1 and CDR2 are DFQATT and SNEGSKA (reference sequence). Trimming pared 6 bases from V and 8 bases from J, leaving 7 bases between. The sample originates from a study of long-term antiretroviral therapy in people with HIV. Overall study findings and caveats: The study found narrower CDR3 length ranges in HIV repertoires than in controls. Clones that expanded before ART (that is, prior to treatment) dominated the repertoire at all time points. ART adherence, viral resistance and therapy changes went unrecorded.

Running of the v3.0 immunoSEQ assay took place at survey level. Clones were read by immunoSEQ multiplex PCR, and TCRdb kept only the in-frame ones, dropping some. The sample yields about 39,000 clones, 86% seen once. Every one of the participants with HIV received treatment in the United States. The clonotype originates from a woman between 50 and 59 years old with HIV. The sequences come from unsorted PBMCs, collected 1.2 years after starting antiretroviral therapy. The J gene is TRBJ1-2, the V gene TRBV20-1, with a tentative D call TRBD1 (6 bases). In DNA, the CDR3 is TGCAGTGCGGGGGGCGGCTACACCTTC. Its translation: CSAGGGYTF.